These 11 T cell receptor beta chains originate from one sample sequenced in a study of STAT5B mutations in CD4+ large granular lymphocyte leukemia. The method was immunoSEQ multiplex PCR; TCRdb's version includes in-frame clones alone and lacks a portion of them. The profile covers some 29,000 clones, with 79% appearing a single time and approximately 6.2% taken by the ten largest. Sequencing used CD4+ T cells from blood buffy coats. The receptors were sampled from a human donor in good health.

This clone has only a few counts. The chain couples TRBV7-9 to TRBJ2-5; 9 positions agree with TRBD1. Germline CDR1 reads SEHNR; CDR2 reads FQNEAQ (reference sequence). The CDR3 consists of 14 residues. With V trimmed by 5 bases and J by 5 bases, 6 bases remained unmatched. The CDR3 region is CASSHGQGRETQYF. As DNA, the CDR3 is TGTGCCAGCAGCCACGGACAGGGGCGGGAGACCCAGTACTTC.

This chain joins TRBV5-1 and TRBJ2-7; the match to TRBD1 covers 7 bases. V was pared by 4 bases and J by 3 bases, with 7 bases of the junction left unmatched. The CDR3 loop spans 14 amino acids. Per the germline V gene, CDR1 is SGHRS and CDR2 is YFSETQ. The CDR3 DNA is TGCGCCAGCAGCGCCGGGACAGACCTCTACGAGCAGTACTTC. It is translated as CASSAGTDLYEQYF.

The chain combines TRBV10-3 with TRBJ2-2, with 8 bases that match TRBD1. Germline assignment: CDR1 ENHRY and CDR2 SYGVKD. The CDR3 contains 14 residues. J was trimmed by 3 bases and V by 5 bases; bases with no gene match: 2. The CDR3 DNA follows: TGTGCCATCAGTAAGACAGGGGACACCGGGGAGCTGTTTTTT. Residues: CAISKTGDTGELFF.

This clone turned up a few times. V and J are TRBV2 and TRBJ1-2; D gene unclear. V lost 5 bases, J lost 0 bases, and 7 bases lay in between. CDR1 SNHLY and CDR2 FYNNEI come from the germline V gene. CDR3 size: 13 residues. The CDR3 reads CASSPTTNYGYTF. The CDR3 DNA follows: TGTGCCAGCAGTCCGACCACTAACTATGGCTACACCTTC.

V is TRBV19 and J is TRBJ1-1, with D uncertain. This CDR3 has 14 residues. In germline, CDR1 is LNHDA, CDR2 SQIVND (reference sequence). V gave up 4 bases and J gave up 8 bases, with 17 bases separating them. The CDR3 sequence: CASSTVGLRAEAFF. CDR3 coding DNA: TGTGCCAGTAGTACCGTCGGGTTGAGGGCAGAAGCTTTCTTT.

This clone has a single count. The chain has TRBV2 and TRBJ2-3; D uncertain. V lost 6 bases to trimming and J lost 6 bases, with 16 bases between them. The length of the CDR3 is 14 residues. The germline gives CDR1 SNHLY, CDR2 FYNNEI. The CDR3 region is CASRSTWVGDTQYF. The CDR3 DNA reads TGTGCCAGCAGGAGTACCTGGGTTGGGGATACGCAGTATTTT. Full variable domain (outside the CDR3, taken from reference TRBV2 and TRBJ2-3): EPEVTQTPSHQVTQMGQEVILRCVPISNHLYFYWYRQILGQKVEFLVSFYNNEISEKSEIFDDQFSVERPDGSNFTLKIRSTKLEDSAMYFCASRSTWVGDTQYFGPGTRLTVL.

The sample holds a few counts of this clone. The rearrangement links TRBV7-6 to TRBJ2-3; 8 bases align to TRBD2. The CDR3 runs to 15 residues. Germline V gene lookup returns CDR1 SGHVS and CDR2 FNYEAQ. J gave up 0 bases and V 5 bases, and 4 bases lay outside the gene matches. The CDR3 nucleotides read TGTGCCAGCAGCGTTAGCGGGGCTAGCACAGATACGCAGTATTTT. Amino acid sequence: CASSVSGASTDTQYF.

The gene calls are TRBV4-1 and TRBJ1-5, with 7 bases aligning to TRBD1. Germline-derived CDR1 and CDR2 are MGHRA and YSYEKL. V dropped 4 bases and J dropped 4; count of bases not matched to a gene: 7. The CDR3 runs 15 residues. The CDR3 nucleotides are TGCGCCAGCAGCCTTCAGACAGGGCCAAATCAGCCCCAGCATTTT. Protein sequence: CASSLQTGPNQPQHF.

The V gene is TRBV5-8, the J gene TRBJ2-3, with 7 nucleotides matching TRBD2. This CDR3 region has 15 residues. Germline V gene data show CDR1 as SGHTS and CDR2 as YDEGEE. The V and J ends lost 6 bases and 2 bases, in that order; junction bases with no gene match: 9. CDR3 coding DNA: TGTGCCAGCACCCAAGGGACTACAAACACAGATACGCAGTATTTT. Translating it yields CASTQGTTNTDTQYF. The full variable domain, with the rest looked up from reference TRBV5-8 and TRBJ2-3, is EAGVTQSPTHLIKTRGQQATLRCSPISGHTSVYWYQQALGLGLQFLLWYDEGEERNRGNFPPRFSGRQFPNYSSELNVNALELEDSALYLCASTQGTTNTDTQYFGPGTRLTVL.

This clone occurred once. The chain couples TRBV19 to TRBJ1-1; no clear D gene. Germline loops: CDR1 LNHDA, CDR2 SQIVND (reference sequence). This CDR3 comprises 14 residues. V was shortened by 6 bases and J by 1 base, with 12 bases between the two germline ends. The CDR3 sequence is CASSHLQKNTEAFF. The CDR3 DNA reads as TGTGCCAGTAGCCACCTACAGAAGAACACTGAAGCTTTCTTT.

The table lists this clone with a count of one. The rearrangement uses TRBV2 and TRBJ2-2; D uncertain. CDR1 SNHLY and CDR2 FYNNEI come from the germline V gene. The CDR3 covers 15 residues. With 2 bases removed from V and 0 bases from J, the gap between germline ends came to 7 bases. DNA of the CDR3: TGTGCCAGCAGTGAACTACGGCCGAACACCGGGGAGCTGTTTTTT. It yields the protein CASSELRPNTGELFF. Together with reference TRBV2 and TRBJ2-2, the CDR3 gives the full variable domain: EPEVTQTPSHQVTQMGQEVILRCVPISNHLYFYWYRQILGQKVEFLVSFYNNEISEKSEIFDDQFSVERPDGSNFTLKIRSTKLEDSAMYFCASSELRPNTGELFFGEGSRLTVL.